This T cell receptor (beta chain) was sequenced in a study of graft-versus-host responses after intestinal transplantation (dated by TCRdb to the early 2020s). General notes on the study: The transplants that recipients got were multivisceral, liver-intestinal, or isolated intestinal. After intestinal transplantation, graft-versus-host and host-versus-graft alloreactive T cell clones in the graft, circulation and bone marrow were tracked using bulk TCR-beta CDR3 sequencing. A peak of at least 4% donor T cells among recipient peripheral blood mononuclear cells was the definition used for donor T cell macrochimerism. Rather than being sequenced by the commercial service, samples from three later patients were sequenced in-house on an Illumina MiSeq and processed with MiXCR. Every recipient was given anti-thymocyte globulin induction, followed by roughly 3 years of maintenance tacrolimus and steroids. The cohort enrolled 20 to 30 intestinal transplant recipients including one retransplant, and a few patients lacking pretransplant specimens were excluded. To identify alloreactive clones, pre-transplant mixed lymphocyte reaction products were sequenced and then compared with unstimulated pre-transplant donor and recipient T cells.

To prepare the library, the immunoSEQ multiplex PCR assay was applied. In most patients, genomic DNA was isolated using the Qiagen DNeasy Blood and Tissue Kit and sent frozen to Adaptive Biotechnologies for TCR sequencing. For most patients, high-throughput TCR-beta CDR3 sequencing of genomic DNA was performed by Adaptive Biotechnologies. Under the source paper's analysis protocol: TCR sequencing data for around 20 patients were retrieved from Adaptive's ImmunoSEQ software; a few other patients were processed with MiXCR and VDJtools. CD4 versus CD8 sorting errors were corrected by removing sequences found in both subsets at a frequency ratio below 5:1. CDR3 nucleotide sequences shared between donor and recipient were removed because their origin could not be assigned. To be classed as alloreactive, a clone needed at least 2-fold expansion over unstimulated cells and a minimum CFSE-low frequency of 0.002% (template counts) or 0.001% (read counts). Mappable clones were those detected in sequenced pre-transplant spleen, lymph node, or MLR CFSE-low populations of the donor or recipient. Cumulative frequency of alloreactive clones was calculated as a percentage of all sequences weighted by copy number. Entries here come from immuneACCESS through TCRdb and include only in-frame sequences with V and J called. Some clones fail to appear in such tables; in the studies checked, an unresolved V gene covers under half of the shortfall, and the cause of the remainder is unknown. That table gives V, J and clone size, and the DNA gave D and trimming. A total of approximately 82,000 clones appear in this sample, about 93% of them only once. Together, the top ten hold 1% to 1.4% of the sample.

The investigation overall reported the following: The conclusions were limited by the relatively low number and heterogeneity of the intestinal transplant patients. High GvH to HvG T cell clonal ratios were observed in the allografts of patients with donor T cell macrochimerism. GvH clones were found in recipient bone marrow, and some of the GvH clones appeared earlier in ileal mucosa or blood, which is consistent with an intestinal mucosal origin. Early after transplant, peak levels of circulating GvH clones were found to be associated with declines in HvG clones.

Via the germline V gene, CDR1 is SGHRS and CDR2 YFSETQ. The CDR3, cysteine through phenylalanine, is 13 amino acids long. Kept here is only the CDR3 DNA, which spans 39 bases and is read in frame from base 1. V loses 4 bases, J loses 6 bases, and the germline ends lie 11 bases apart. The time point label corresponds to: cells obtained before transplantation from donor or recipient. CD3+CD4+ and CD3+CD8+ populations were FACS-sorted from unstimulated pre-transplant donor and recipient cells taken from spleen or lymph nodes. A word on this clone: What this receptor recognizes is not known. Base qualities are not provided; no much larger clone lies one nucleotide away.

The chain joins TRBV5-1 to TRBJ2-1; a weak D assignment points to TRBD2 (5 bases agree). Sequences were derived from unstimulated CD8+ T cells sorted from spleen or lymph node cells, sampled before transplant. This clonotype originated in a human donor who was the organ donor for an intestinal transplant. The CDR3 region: CASSASMGNEQFF. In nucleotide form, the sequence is TGCGCCAGCAGCGCTAGCATGGGCAATGAGCAGTTCTTC.